The clone carrying this TCR beta chain was recorded only once. Authors' analysis steps: Amplifying reference gene primers gave estimates of nucleated cell counts. Method: immunoSEQ multiplex PCR; TCRdb's copy keeps in-frame clones and lacks some. That table gives V, J and clone size, and the DNA gave D and trimming. The profile shows some 530,000 clones, 80% to 90% of them singletons. These data belong to a study of blood T cell repertoires in COVID-19. Overall study context: The cDNA or gDNA used as material had been derived from T cells, B-cell-depleted T cells, or PBMCs.

Germline-derived CDR1 and CDR2 are SGHRS and YFSETQ. This CDR3 spans 14 amino acids. Trimming pared 4 bases from V and 4 bases from J, leaving 11 bases between. The clonotype was recovered from a human donor in a cohort sampled during active COVID-19. This chain connects TRBV5-1 to TRBJ1-4; D gene uncertain. Sequenced: peripheral blood. CDR3 DNA sequence: TGCGCCAGCAGCCCGCTGGCCTTTAATGAAAAACTGTTTTTT. This translates into CASSPLAFNEKLFF.